A single T cell receptor beta chain is shown here with its context. The antigen is unknown. At one end the junction does not follow the germline gene, possibly because of a read error. CDR3 size: 9 residues. The germline V gene encodes CDR1 MNHEY and CDR2 SVGAGI. This sample stems from a study of radiation and T cells in renal cell carcinoma. Points from the study as a whole: From baseline, blood top tumor clonotypes peaked at 2 weeks post-radiation.

Sample time point: baseline pretreatment blood. Sample treatment: 15 Gy SBRT to primary tumor, nephrectomy 4 weeks later. After SBRT, blood was collected at 2 and 4 weeks, plus baseline. Clones were read by immunoSEQ multiplex PCR, and TCRdb kept only the in-frame ones, dropping some. The repertoire holds approximately 100,000 clones, with 75% to 90% as singletons. The specimen comprised blood, sampled from a patient whose treatment included radiotherapy and nephrectomy. The clonotype was recovered from a man in his forties or fifties with renal cell carcinoma. The V call is TRBV6-5, the J call TRBJ2-7, with D unclear. CDR3 region: CDLAYEQYF. The CDR3 nucleotides are TGCGACCTGGCCTACGAGCAGTACTTC.